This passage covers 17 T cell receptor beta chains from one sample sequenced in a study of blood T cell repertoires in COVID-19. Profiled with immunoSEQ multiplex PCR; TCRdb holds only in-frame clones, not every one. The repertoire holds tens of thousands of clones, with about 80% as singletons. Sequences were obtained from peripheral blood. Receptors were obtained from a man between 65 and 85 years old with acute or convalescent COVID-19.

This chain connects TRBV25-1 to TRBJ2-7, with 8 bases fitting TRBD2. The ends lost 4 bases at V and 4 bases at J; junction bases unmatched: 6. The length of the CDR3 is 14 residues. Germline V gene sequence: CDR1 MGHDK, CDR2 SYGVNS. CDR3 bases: TGTGCCAGCAGTGGAACGGGAGGGCCTTACGAGCAGTACTTC. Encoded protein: CASSGTGGPYEQYF.

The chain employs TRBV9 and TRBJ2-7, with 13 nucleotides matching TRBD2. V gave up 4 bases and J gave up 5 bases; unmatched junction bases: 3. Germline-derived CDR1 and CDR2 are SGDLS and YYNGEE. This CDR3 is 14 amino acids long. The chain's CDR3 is CASSPGTSGNEQYF. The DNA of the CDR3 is TGTGCCAGCAGCCCCGGGACTAGCGGGAACGAGCAGTACTTC.

DNA for the CDR3: TGTGCCAGCAGCTTGGTAGGGGTGCTTAACTATGGCTACACCTTC. This gives the protein CASSLVGVLNYGYTF. The chain uses TRBV5-4 and TRBJ1-2, with D possibly being TRBD1 (5 bases). Germline loops: CDR1 SGHNT, CDR2 YYREEE (reference sequence). V lost 0 bases to trimming and J lost 1 base, with 10 bases between them. This CDR3 comprises 15 residues. The variable domain in full, completed from reference TRBV5-4 and TRBJ1-2, reads ETGVTQSPTHLIKTRGQQVTLRCSSQSGHNTVSWYQQALGQGPQFIFQYYREEENGRGNFPPRFSGLQFPNYSSELNVNALELDDSALYLCASSLVGVLNYGYTFGSGTRLTVV.

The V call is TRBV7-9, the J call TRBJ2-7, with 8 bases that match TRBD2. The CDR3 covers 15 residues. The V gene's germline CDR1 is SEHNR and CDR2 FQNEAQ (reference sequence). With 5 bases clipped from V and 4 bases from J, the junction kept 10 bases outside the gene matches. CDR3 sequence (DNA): TGTGCCAGCAGCGCATTCAGCGGGAGATCATACGAGCAGTACTTC. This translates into CASSAFSGRSYEQYF.

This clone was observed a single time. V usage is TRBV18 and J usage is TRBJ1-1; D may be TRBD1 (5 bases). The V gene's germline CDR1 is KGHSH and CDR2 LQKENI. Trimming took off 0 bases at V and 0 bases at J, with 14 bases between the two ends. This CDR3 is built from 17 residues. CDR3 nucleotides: TGTGCCAGCTCACCACCGGGGCAGGGAGGTTTGAACACTGAAGCTTTCTTT. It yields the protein CASSPPGQGGLNTEAFF.

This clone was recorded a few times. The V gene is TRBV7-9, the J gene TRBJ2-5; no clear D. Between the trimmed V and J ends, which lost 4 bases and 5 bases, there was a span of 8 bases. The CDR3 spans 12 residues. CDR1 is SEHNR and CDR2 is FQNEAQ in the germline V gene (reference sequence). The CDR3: CASSSPRETQYF. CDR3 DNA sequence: TGTGCCAGCAGCTCCCCCCGGGAGACCCAGTACTTC.

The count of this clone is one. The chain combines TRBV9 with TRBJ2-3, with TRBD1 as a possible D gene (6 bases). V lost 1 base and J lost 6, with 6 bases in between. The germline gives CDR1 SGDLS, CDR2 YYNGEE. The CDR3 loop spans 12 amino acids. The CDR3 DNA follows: TGTGCCAGCAGCGTAAGGGGGGATACGCAGTATTTT. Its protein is CASSVRGDTQYF.

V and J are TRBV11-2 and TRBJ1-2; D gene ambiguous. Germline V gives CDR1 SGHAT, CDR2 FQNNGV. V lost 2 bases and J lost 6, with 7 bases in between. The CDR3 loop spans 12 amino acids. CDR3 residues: CASSLTTHGYTF. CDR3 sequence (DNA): TGTGCCAGCAGCTTAACTACACATGGCTACACCTTC.

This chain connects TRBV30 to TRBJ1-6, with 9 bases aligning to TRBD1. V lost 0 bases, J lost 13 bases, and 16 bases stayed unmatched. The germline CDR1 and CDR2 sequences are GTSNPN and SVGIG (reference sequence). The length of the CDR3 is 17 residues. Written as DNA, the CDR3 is TGTGCCTGGAGTGTACCCCCTCCCGGGACAGGGCTTAGCCCCCTCCACTTT. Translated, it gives CAWSVPPPGTGLSPLHF.

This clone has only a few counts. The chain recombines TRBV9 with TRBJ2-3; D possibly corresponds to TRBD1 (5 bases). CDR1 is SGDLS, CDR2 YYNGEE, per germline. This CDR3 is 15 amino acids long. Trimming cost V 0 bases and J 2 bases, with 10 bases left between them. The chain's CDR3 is CASSVDQGNTDTQYF. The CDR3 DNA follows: TGTGCCAGCAGCGTAGATCAGGGAAACACAGATACGCAGTATTTT.

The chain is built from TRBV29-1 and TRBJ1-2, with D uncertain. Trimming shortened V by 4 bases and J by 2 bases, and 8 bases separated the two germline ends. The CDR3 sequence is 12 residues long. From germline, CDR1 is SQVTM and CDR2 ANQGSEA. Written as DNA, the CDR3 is TGCAGCGTTGTTGCGGGGAACTATGGCTACACCTTC. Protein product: CSVVAGNYGYTF.

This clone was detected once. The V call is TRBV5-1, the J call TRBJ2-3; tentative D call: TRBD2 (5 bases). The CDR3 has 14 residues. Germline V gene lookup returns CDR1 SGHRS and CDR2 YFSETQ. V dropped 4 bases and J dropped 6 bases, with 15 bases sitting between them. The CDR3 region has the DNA TGCGCCAGCAGCCTGGGGAGTAGTGTGGATACGCAGTATTTT. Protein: CASSLGSSVDTQYF.

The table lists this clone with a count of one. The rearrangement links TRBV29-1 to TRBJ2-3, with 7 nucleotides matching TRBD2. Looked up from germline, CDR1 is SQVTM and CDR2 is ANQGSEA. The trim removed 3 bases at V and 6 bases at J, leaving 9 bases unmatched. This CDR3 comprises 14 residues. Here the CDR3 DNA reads TGCAGCGTTGAGACGGCTAGCGGTCGGGATACGCAGTATTTT. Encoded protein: CSVETASGRDTQYF.

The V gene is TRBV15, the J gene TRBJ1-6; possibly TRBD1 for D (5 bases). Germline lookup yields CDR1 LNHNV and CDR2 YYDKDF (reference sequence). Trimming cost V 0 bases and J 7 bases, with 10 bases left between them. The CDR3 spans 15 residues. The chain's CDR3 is CATSRDPRANSPLHF. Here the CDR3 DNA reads TGTGCCACCAGCAGAGATCCCAGGGCAAATTCACCCCTCCACTTT.

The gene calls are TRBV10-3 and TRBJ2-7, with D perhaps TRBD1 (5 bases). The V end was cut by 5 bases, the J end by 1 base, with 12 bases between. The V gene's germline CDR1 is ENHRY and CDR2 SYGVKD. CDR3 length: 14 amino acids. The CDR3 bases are TGTGCCATCAGTCCGAGACAGCCTTCCTACGAGCAGTACTTC. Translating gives CAISPRQPSYEQYF.

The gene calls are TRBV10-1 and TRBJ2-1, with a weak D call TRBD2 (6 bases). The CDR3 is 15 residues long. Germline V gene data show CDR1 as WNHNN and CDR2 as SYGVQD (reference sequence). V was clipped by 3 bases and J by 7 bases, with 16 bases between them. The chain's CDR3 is CASSDFTGTSNEQFF. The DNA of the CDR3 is TGCGCCAGCAGTGATTTTACCGGGACTTCGAATGAGCAGTTCTTC.

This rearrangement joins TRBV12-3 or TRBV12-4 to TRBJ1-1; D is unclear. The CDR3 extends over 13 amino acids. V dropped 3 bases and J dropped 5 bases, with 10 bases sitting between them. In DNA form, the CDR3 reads TGTGCCAGCAGTTTTGTATCGGTAACTGAAGCTTTCTTT. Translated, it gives CASSFVSVTEAFF.